These 14 T cell receptor beta chains came from one sample sequenced in a study of prognosis after radiotherapy for stage I lung cancer. The genomic DNA TCR beta CDR3 region underwent two rounds of multiplex PCR. Round-one PCR had primers specific to each TRBV and TRBJ gene. TCRdb re-called the multiplex PCR reads through MiXCR, storing one row per CDR3 protein. The sample gives 25,000 to 30,000 distinct CDR3 sequences, approximately 38% of which show up once; about 30% is in the top ten. Sample: PBMCs, taken before or after stereotactic body radiation therapy (not recorded which). The receptors were gathered from a donor over 45 with non-small cell lung cancer.

Remarks on this clonotype: Only one base separates this from a far larger clonotype, so it likely reflects a read error. The chain is built from TRBV7-9 and TRBJ2-2; TRBD1 matches 7 bases. This CDR3 region has 14 residues. The germline gives CDR1 SEHNR, CDR2 FQNEAQ (reference sequence). The CDR3 DNA reads TGTGCCAGCAGTCTACAGGGGAACACCTGGGAGCTGTTTTTT. This codes for CASSLQGNTWELFF.

The V and J genes are TRBV27 and TRBJ2-5; 10 bases agree with TRBD1. Germline lookup yields CDR1 MNHEY and CDR2 SMNVEV (reference sequence). The trim removed 2 bases at V and 5 bases at J, leaving 8 bases unmatched. This CDR3 has 16 residues. In nucleotides, the CDR3 is TGTGCCAGCAGTTTAATTCCGGGACAGGGGAGGGAGACCCAGTACTTC. This encodes CASSLIPGQGRETQYF.

This chain links TRBV29-1 with TRBJ2-1; D uncertain. Deletions cut 7 bases from V and 8 bases from J, with 18 bases between. The CDR3 sequence is 13 residues long. Germline V lookup: CDR1 SQVTM, CDR2 ANQGSEA. CDR3 in DNA: TGCAGCGGTCATGGATACCTTAGGGATGAGCAGTTCTTC. As protein: CSGHGYLRDEQFF.

The chain joins TRBV7-2 to TRBJ1-4; D uncertain. Germline lookup yields CDR1 SGHTA and CDR2 FQGNSA. The CDR3 loop spans 16 amino acids. The V end lost 1 base, the J end lost 5 bases, and 14 bases lay between the germline ends. The CDR3, as DNA: TGTGCCAGCAGCTTAGGCCCCCGACGAAGGAATGAAAAACTGTTTTTT. It is translated as CASSLGPRRRNEKLFF.

The rearrangement links TRBV5-1 to TRBJ2-7; TRBD1 agrees at 8 bases. CDR1 is SGHRS, CDR2 YFSETQ, per germline. This CDR3 comprises 15 residues. V shed 4 bases and J 6 bases; nucleotides not matched to a gene: 12. The CDR3 is CASSPGQVGPLEQYF. The CDR3 DNA sequence: TGCGCCAGCAGCCCGGGACAGGTTGGGCCTCTCGAGCAGTACTTC.

This clonotype came up many times. J is TRBJ2-3 and V is TRBV7-2; TRBD2 matches at 7 bases. CDR1 SGHTA and CDR2 FQGNSA come from the germline V gene. The CDR3 has 18 amino acids. The J segment lost 2 bases and the V segment lost 0 bases, leaving 11 bases of the junction unmatched. In nucleotides, the CDR3 is TGTGCCAGCAGCTTAGCGCTCGGGGAGGGAGGCGACACAGATACGCAGTATTTT. Amino acid sequence: CASSLALGEGGDTDTQYF.

This clonotype was counted a few times. A far bigger clonotype differs at one base, so this is likely a read error. The chain carries TRBV6-1 and TRBJ1-2, with D unclear. Germline assignment: CDR1 MNHNS and CDR2 SASEGT. V dropped 5 bases and J dropped 5 bases, with 12 bases sitting between them. The CDR3 contains 13 residues. CDR3 in DNA: TGTGCCAGCAGTTTTTTTTCCCTGTATGGCTACACCTTC. Translation gives CASSFFSLYGYTF.

This clonotype is deemed medium-sized (0.01 to 0.1%). The rearrangement joins TRBV9 to TRBJ1-3; D is perhaps TRBD1 (6 bases). CDR3 length equals 14 residues. Germline CDR1 and CDR2: SGDLS and YYNGEE. V was clipped by 4 bases and J by 2 bases, with 10 bases between them. The CDR3 DNA reads as TGTGCCAGCAGCCGAGGGGGACCTGGAAACACCATATATTTT. Its protein is CASSRGGPGNTIYF.

This clonotype was counted ten times or more. The chain employs TRBV6-4 and TRBJ2-1; 12 positions match TRBD2. CDR3 length: 15 residues. Unmatched junction bases numbered 8, after V lost 5 bases and J lost 9 bases. Germline lookup yields CDR1 MRHNA and CDR2 SNTAGT. This CDR3 reads CASSRGTSGLGEQFF. The CDR3 nucleotides are TGTGCCAGCAGTAGGGGGACTAGCGGGCTCGGTGAGCAGTTCTTC.

This clonotype showed up many times. J is TRBJ2-7 and V is TRBV12-3 or TRBV12-4; D tentatively reads TRBD1 or TRBD2 (5 bases each). V was clipped by 6 bases and J by 5 bases, with 14 bases between them. The length of the CDR3 is 13 residues. CDR3 region: CASSQGPTNEQYF. Written as DNA, the CDR3 is TGTGCCAGCAGCCAGGGACCCACCAACGAGCAGTACTTC.

This clonotype was picked up many times. The chain has TRBV20-1 and TRBJ2-3; D unclear. V was clipped by 3 bases and J by 5 bases, with 9 bases between them. The CDR3 is 12 amino acids. Per the germline V gene, CDR1 is DFQATT and CDR2 is SNEGSKA (reference sequence). CDR3 protein: CSASPDRDTQYF. The CDR3, as DNA: TGCAGTGCTAGCCCGGACCGAGATACGCAGTATTTT.

Concerning this clonotype itself: A much larger clone lies a single base off, so this may be a read error. The genes are TRBV6-2 or TRBV6-3 and TRBJ1-4; unclear D gene. CDR3 length: 14 amino acids. From germline, CDR1 is MNHEY and CDR2 SVGEGT. V lost 4 bases and J lost 8, with 14 bases in between. Here the CDR3 DNA reads TGTGCCAGCAGTTCCGTACAGCTTAACGAAAAACTGTTTTTT. Its protein is CASSSVQLNEKLFF.

This clonotype came up a few times. This chain connects TRBV15 to TRBJ2-5; D not resolved. Germline CDR1 is LNHNV and CDR2 is YYDKDF (reference sequence). CDR3 length equals 14 residues. Trimming stripped 0 bases from V and 4 bases from J, with 9 bases between. CDR3 sequence (DNA): TGTGCCACCAGCAGAGATCCGGGCGGAGAGACCCAGTACTTC. Translated, it gives CATSRDPGGETQYF.

This clonotype was observed many times. J is TRBJ1-1 and V is TRBV29-1, with 7 bases lining up with TRBD1. V trimming: 6 bases; J trimming: 2 bases; junction bases outside the gene matches: 3. The CDR3 consists of 12 residues. Germline assignment: CDR1 SQVTM and CDR2 ANQGSEA. DNA of the CDR3: TGCAGCGTACGACAGGGAAACACTGAAGCTTTCTTT. This gives the protein CSVRQGNTEAFF.